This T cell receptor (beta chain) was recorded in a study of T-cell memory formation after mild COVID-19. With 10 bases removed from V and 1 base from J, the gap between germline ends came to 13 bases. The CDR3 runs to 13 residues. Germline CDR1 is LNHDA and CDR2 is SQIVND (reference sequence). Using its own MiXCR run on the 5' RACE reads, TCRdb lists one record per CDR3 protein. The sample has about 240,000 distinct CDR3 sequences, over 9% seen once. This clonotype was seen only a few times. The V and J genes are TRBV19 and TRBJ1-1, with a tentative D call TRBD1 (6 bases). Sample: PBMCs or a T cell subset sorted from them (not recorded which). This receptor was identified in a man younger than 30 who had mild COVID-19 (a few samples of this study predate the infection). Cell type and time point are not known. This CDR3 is CATKDRQNTEAFF. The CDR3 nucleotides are TGTGCCACCAAGGACAGACAGAACACTGAAGCTTTCTTT.